Below are 8 T cell receptor beta chains sequenced from a single sample in a study of blood T cell repertoires in COVID-19. Profiling relied on immunoSEQ multiplex PCR, and the TCRdb table lists in-frame clones only, not all of them. The table has under 70,000 clones, around 85% seen once. The sample taken for sequencing was peripheral blood. The receptors were sampled from a woman at least 80 years old with active or convalescent COVID-19.

The rearrangement links TRBV11-2 to TRBJ2-4, with D perhaps matching TRBD1 (6 bases). Looked up from germline, CDR1 is SGHAT and CDR2 is FQNNGV. This CDR3 spans 14 amino acids. V lost 3 bases and J 11 bases, leaving 17 bases between the germline ends. The CDR3 sequence: CASSLGATTLLQYF. The CDR3 DNA sequence: TGTGCCAGCAGCTTGGGGGCAACGACACTCCTTCAGTACTTC. Full variable domain (rest looked up from reference TRBV11-2 and TRBJ2-4): EAGVAQSPRYKIIEKRQSVAFWCNPISGHATLYWYQQILGQGPKLLIQFQNNGVVDDSQLPKDRFSAERLKGVDSTLKIQPAKLEDSAVYLCASSLGATTLLQYFGAGTRLSVL.

This chain links TRBV14 with TRBJ2-3, with D possibly TRBD2 on 6 matching bases. Per germline, CDR1 SGHDN and CDR2 FVKESK. V gave up 6 bases and J gave up 3 bases, with 13 bases separating them. CDR3 length: 14 residues. The CDR3 reads CASRRSGGTDTQYF. CDR3 bases: TGTGCCAGCAGGAGATCCGGGGGAACAGATACGCAGTATTTT.

V usage is TRBV5-1 and J usage is TRBJ2-3; the match to TRBD1 covers 8 bases. CDR3 length: 13 residues. The germline V gene encodes CDR1 SGHRS and CDR2 YFSETQ. Unmatched junction bases numbered 5, after V lost 7 bases and J lost 4 bases. In nucleotides, the CDR3 is TGCGCCAGCGGACAGGGATATTCAGATACGCAGTATTTT. This encodes CASGQGYSDTQYF.

This clone was found once. J is TRBJ1-2 and V is TRBV6-1, with D perhaps matching TRBD1 (6 bases). Trimming left V 0 bases short and J 5 bases short, with 19 bases between. The CDR3 spans 17 residues. The germline gives CDR1 MNHNS, CDR2 SASEGT. The CDR3 sequence is CASSEAQGLSFRYGYTF. In DNA, the CDR3 is TGTGCCAGCAGTGAAGCGCAGGGGCTGTCATTTAGGTATGGCTACACCTTC.

A word on this clone: Its ends do not fully match the called genes, so a read error is possible. The chain links TRBV4-1 to TRBJ2-7, with 9 nucleotides matching TRBD2. Germline V gene lookup returns CDR1 MGHRA and CDR2 YSYEKL. This CDR3 is built from 16 residues. The CDR3 nucleotides read TGCGCCAGCAGCCAAGGAGGGAGCGGGGGGTCCTACGCGCAGTACTTC. Amino acid sequence: CASSQGGSGGSYAQYF.

The chain recombines TRBV27 with TRBJ1-6; tentatively, D is TRBD1 (6 bases). The V end was cut by 3 bases, the J end by 7 bases, with 13 bases between. The CDR3 is 15 residues long. Germline-derived CDR1 and CDR2 are MNHEY and SMNVEV (reference sequence). As DNA, the CDR3 is TGTGCCAGCAGTTTGATTAGCCAGGGGAATTCACCCCTCCACTTT. Translation gives CASSLISQGNSPLHF.

The V and J genes are TRBV15 and TRBJ1-5; 9 nucleotides agree with TRBD1. The CDR3 runs 18 residues. J was trimmed by 0 bases and V by 3 bases; bases with no gene match: 9. Germline V gene lookup returns CDR1 LNHNV and CDR2 YYDKDF (reference sequence). The CDR3 loop is CATSSVDRGEGSNQPQHF. DNA for the CDR3: TGTGCCACCAGCAGCGTGGACAGGGGAGAGGGTAGCAATCAGCCCCAGCATTTT.

This chain uses TRBV7-9 with TRBJ1-3; D gene ambiguous. V dropped 0 bases and J dropped 1 base, with 7 bases sitting between them. The CDR3 spans 15 residues. CDR1 and CDR2 from the germline V gene are SEHNR and FQNEAQ (reference sequence). The CDR3, as DNA: TGTGCCAGCAGCTTAGCGTCAGTATCTGGAAACACCATATATTTT. This sequence encodes CASSLASVSGNTIYF.